These 11 T cell receptor beta chains were sequenced from one sample in a study of Tregs in tolerant kidney transplant recipients. Sequencing used immunoSEQ multiplex PCR; TCRdb keeps in-frame clones, though not all of them. The sample's table shows approximately 50,000 clones. Sequencing was performed on CD4+ T cells from blood, taken before the transplant. These receptors were obtained from a human donor who received a combined kidney and bone marrow transplant.

Concerning this clone: The read ends 3 residues before the CDR3 terminus; that terminus is restored from the germline J gene. The chain carries TRBV7-7 and TRBJ2-2; TRBD2 matches at 8 bases. J gave up 6 bases and V 5 bases, and 17 bases lay outside the gene matches. This CDR3 has 18 amino acids. Germline V gene sequence: CDR1 SSHAT, CDR2 FNYEAQ (reference sequence). CDR3 bases read: TGTGCCAGCAGCCCCTGGGTCCTAGGACTAGCAAATCCCGGGGAG. This sequence encodes CASSPWVLGLANPGE. The full CDR3 is CASSPWVLGLANPGELFF.

Note on this clone: The read falls 3 residues short of the CDR3 end, and the missing part is taken from the germline J gene. The genes are TRBV7-6 and TRBJ1-3; TRBD1 might be the D (5 bases). The CDR3 is 16 amino acids. The germline V gene has CDR1 SGHVS and CDR2 FNYEAQ. The V end lost 2 bases, the J end lost 0 bases, and 11 bases lay between the germline ends. The covered CDR3 bases are TGTGCCAGCAGCTTACGGGGGAAAAGCTCTGGAAACACC. Its translation is CASSLRGKSSGNT. The entire CDR3 protein reads CASSLRGKSSGNTIYF.

Remarks on this clone: The read terminates 3 residues before the CDR3 end, so the remaining end is supplied by the germline J gene. The chain is built from TRBV6-1 and TRBJ2-7; the D gene is possibly TRBD1 (6 bases). V lost 2 bases and J 4 bases, leaving 12 bases between the germline ends. The CDR3 is 14 residues long. Per the germline V gene, CDR1 is MNHNS and CDR2 is SASEGT. Here the CDR3 reads CASSEPFRGYEQYF. The CDR3 bases that were read are TGTGCCAGCAGTGAACCGTTCAGGGGATACGAG.

As to this clone: The read ends 3 residues before the CDR3 terminus; that terminus is restored from the germline J gene. This chain joins TRBV5-1 and TRBJ1-5, with D perhaps matching TRBD1 (5 bases). Germline V gene sequence: CDR1 SGHRS, CDR2 YFSETQ. The CDR3 length is 18 residues. V lost 0 bases, J lost 7 bases, and 23 bases lay in between. The part of the CDR3 DNA that was read is TGCGCCAGCAGCTTGGGTATCCCAGGCGGCCCGGGGGGACAGCCC. Its protein is CASSLGIPGGPGGQP. The CDR3 in full is CASSLGIPGGPGGQPQHF.

Points on this clone: The read ends 3 residues early relative to the CDR3; the germline J gene fills the gap. The chain couples TRBV30 to TRBJ1-1, with D possibly TRBD1 on 5 matching bases. The CDR3 extends over 14 amino acids. Between the trimmed V and J ends, which lost 0 bases and 1 base, there was a span of 9 bases. Germline V CDR1 and CDR2: GTSNPN, SVGIG (reference sequence). The CDR3 is CAWSVTRENTEAFF. The sequenced part of the CDR3 DNA is TGTGCCTGGAGTGTAACCAGGGAGAACACTGAA.

As concerns this clone: The read is 3 residues too short to cover the CDR3 end, so that end is filled in from the germline J gene. This chain uses TRBV7-2 with TRBJ2-7, with no clear D. V lost 5 bases to trimming and J lost 3 bases, with 5 bases between them. CDR1 and CDR2 (germline): SGHTA, FQGNSA. The CDR3 totals 11 residues. The CDR3 bases that were read are TGTGCCAGCAGCCCCCTCTACGAG. This gives the protein CASSPLYE. The whole CDR3 protein reads CASSPLYEQYF.

In regard to this clone: The sequence runs out 3 residues before the end of the CDR3; the remainder is reconstructed from the germline J gene. This chain uses TRBV19 with TRBJ2-3, with D unresolved. Trimming removed 8 bases at V and 2 bases at J, with 11 bases between. Per the germline V gene, CDR1 is LNHDA and CDR2 is SQIVND (reference sequence). The CDR3 extends over 13 amino acids. The sequenced part of the CDR3 DNA is TGTGCCAGTCTTGGTCCTAACACAGATACG. It encodes CASLGPNTDT. The full CDR3 protein reads CASLGPNTDTQYF.

A remark on this clone: The read stops 3 residues short of the end of the CDR3; the missing end is completed from the germline J gene. The chain links TRBV30 to TRBJ1-2; TRBD1 aligns across 7 bases. After removal of 3 bases from V and 1 base from J, the junction contained 5 bases not matched to a gene. The CDR3 spans 14 residues. The germline V gene encodes CDR1 GTSNPN and CDR2 SVGIG (reference sequence). This CDR3 reads CAWSLAGGNYGYTF. The CDR3 bases that were read are TGTGCCTGGAGCCTGGCAGGGGGTAACTATGGC.

For this clone: From the germline J gene comes the end of the CDR3, since the read stops 3 residues before it. The chain couples TRBV18 to TRBJ1-1; 7 positions agree with TRBD1. V trimming: 3 bases; J trimming: 0 bases; junction bases outside the gene matches: 4. Per germline, CDR1 KGHSH and CDR2 LQKENI. The CDR3 runs to 15 residues. The CDR3 bases that were read are TGTGCCAGCTCACCCGTGGACAGGTTGAACACTGAA. Its protein product is CASSPVDRLNTE. The CDR3, in full, reads CASSPVDRLNTEAFF.

Comments on this clone: The CDR3 end falls 3 residues outside the read, so it is completed with the germline J gene. The V and J genes are TRBV7-2 and TRBJ1-4; no definite D call. CDR3 length: 15 residues. The V gene's germline CDR1 is SGHTA and CDR2 FQGNSA. Deletions cut 1 base from V and 4 bases from J, with 10 bases between. The sequenced CDR3 bases are TGTGCCAGCAGCTTAGGGGCAGGATATAATGAAAAA. Translating it yields CASSLGAGYNEK. The entire CDR3 is CASSLGAGYNEKLFF.

Worth noting for this clone: The sequenced fragment ends 3 residues before the CDR3 boundary, so the rest is inferred from the germline J gene. This sequence joins TRBV11-2 and TRBJ1-1; weak D call: TRBD1 (6 bases). This CDR3 has 15 residues. With 5 bases removed from V and 0 bases from J, the gap between germline ends came to 13 bases. Germline V CDR1 and CDR2: SGHAT, FQNNGV. The covered CDR3 bases are TGTGCCAGCAGCACTACAGGGATAGTGAACACTGAA. This codes for CASSTTGIVNTE. The whole CDR3 sequence reads CASSTTGIVNTEAFF.